This T cell receptor beta chain emerged from a study of cytomegalovirus exposure and HLA in healthy donors. A few counts support this clone. Its specificity is unknown. Repertoires were generated with immunoSEQ multiplex PCR, while TCRdb's copy carries only in-frame clones and drops some. Altogether 110,000 or so clones are present, 85% to 90% being singletons, with the ten largest covering around 4.1%. Study-wide results and caveats: The listing of some 170 TCR beta chains classed them as cytomegalovirus-associated.

The CDR3 spans 15 residues. Germline V CDR1 and CDR2: MDHEN, SYDVKM. V trimming: 7 bases; J trimming: 7 bases; junction bases outside the gene matches: 11. The V gene is TRBV28, the J gene TRBJ1-5; 9 bases line up with TRBD1. This sequence was found in a woman aged 18-35 years in good health and CMV-seropositive. Sequenced sample: PBMCs. This chain's CDR3 is CASTSGTGGFQPQHF. The CDR3 nucleotides are TGTGCCAGCACCTCCGGCACAGGGGGCTTCCAGCCCCAGCATTTT. The full variable domain, its missing parts supplied by reference TRBV28 and TRBJ1-5, is DVKVTQSSRYLVKRTGEKVFLECVQDMDHENMFWYRQDPGLGLRLIYFSYDVKMKEKGDIPEGYSVSREKKERFSLILESASTNQTSMYLCASTSGTGGFQPQHFGDGTRLSIL.